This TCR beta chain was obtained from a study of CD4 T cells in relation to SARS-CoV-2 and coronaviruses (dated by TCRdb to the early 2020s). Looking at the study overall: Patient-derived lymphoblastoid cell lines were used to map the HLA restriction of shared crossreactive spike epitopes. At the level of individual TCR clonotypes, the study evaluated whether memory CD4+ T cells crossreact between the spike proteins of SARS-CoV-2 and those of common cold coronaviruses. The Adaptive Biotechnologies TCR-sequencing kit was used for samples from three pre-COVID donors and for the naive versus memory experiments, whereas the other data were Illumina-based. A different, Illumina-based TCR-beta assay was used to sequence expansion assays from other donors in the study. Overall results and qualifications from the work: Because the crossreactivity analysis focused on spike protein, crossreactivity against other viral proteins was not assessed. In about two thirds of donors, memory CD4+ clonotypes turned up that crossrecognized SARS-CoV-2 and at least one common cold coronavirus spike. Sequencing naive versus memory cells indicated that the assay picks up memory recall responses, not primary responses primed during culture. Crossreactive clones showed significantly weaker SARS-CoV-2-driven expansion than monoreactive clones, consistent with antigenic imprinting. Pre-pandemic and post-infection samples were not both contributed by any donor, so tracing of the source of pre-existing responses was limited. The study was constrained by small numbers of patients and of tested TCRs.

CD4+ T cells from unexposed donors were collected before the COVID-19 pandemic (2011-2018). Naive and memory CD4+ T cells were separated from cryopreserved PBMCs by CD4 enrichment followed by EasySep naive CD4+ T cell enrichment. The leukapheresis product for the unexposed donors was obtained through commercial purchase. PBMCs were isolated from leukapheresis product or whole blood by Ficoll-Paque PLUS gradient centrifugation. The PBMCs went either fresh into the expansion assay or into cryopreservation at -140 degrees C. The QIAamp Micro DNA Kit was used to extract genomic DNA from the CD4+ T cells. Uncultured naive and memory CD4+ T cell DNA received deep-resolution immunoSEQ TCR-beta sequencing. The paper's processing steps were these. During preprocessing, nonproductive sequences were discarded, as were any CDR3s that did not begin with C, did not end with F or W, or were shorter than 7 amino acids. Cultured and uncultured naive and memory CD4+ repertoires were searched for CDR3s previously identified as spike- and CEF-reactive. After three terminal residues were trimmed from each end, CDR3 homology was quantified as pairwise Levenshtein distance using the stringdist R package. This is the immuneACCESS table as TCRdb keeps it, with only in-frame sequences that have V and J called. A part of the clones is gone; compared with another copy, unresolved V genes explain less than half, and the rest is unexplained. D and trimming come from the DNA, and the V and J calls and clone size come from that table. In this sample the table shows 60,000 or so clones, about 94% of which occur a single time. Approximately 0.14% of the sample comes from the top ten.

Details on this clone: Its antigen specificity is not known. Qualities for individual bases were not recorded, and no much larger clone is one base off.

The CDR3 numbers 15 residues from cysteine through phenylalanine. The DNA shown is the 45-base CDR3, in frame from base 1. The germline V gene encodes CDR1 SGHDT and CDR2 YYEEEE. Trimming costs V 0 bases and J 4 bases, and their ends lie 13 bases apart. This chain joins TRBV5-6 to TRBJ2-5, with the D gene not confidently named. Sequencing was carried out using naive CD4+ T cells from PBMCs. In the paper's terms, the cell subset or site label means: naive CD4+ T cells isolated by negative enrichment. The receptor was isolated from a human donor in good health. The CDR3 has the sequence CASSLVRPSGETQYF. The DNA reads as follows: TGTGCCAGCAGCTTGGTACGTCCGAGTGGAGAGACCCAGTACTTC. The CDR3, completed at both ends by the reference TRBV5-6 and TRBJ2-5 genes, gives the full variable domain DAGVTQSPTHLIKTRGQQVTLRCSPKSGHDTVSWYQQALGQGPQFIFQYYEEEERQRGNFPDRFSGHQFPNYSSELNVNALLLGDSALYLCASSLVRPSGETQYFGPGTRLLVL.